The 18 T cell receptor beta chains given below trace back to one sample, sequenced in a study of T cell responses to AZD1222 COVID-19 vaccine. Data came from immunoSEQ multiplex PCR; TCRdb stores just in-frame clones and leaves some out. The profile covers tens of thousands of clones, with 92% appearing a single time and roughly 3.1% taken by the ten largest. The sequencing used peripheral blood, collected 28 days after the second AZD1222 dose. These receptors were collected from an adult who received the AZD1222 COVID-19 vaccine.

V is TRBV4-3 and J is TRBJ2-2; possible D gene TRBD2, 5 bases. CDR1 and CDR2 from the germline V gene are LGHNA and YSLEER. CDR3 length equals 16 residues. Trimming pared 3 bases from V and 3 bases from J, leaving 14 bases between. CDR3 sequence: CASSQPEGRYTGELFF. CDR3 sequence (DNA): TGCGCCAGCAGCCAGCCAGAGGGCAGATACACCGGGGAGCTGTTTTTT.

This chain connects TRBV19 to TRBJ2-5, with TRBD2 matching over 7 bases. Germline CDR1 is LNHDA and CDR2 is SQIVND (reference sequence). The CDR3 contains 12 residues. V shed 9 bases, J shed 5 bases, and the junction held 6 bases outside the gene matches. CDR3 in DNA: TGTGCCAGCGCTAGCGGCCGGGAGACCCAGTACTTC. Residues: CASASGRETQYF.

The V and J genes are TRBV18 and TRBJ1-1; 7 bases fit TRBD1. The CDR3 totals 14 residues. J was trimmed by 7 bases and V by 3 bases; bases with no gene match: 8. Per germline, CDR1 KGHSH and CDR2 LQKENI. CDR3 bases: TGTGCCAGCTCACCTTACGGGACAGATAATGAAGCTTTCTTT. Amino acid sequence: CASSPYGTDNEAFF.

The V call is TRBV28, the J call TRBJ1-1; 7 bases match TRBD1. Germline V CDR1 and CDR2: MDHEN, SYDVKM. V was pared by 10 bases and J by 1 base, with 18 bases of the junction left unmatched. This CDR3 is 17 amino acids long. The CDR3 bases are TGTGCCATCCGGGGAGGACAGGCTCTAAGTTCGAACACTGAAGCTTTCTTT. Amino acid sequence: CAIRGGQALSSNTEAFF. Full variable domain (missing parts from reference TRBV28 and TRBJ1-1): DVKVTQSSRYLVKRTGEKVFLECVQDMDHENMFWYRQDPGLGLRLIYFSYDVKMKEKGDIPEGYSVSREKKERFSLILESASTNQTSMYLCAIRGGQALSSNTEAFFGQGTRLTVV.

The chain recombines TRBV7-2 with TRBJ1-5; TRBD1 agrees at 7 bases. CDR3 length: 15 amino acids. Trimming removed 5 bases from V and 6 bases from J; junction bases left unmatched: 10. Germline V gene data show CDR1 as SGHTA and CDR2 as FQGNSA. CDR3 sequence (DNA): TGTGCCAGCAGCCTAGGGTCCAGGGGGAGTCAGCCCCAGCATTTT. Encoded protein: CASSLGSRGSQPQHF. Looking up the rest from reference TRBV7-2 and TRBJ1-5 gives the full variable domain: GAGVSQSPSNKVTEKGKDVELRCDPISGHTALYWYRQSLGQGLEFLIYFQGNSAPDKSGLPSDRFSAERTGGSVSTLTIQRTQQEDSAVYLCASSLGSRGSQPQHFGDGTRLSIL.

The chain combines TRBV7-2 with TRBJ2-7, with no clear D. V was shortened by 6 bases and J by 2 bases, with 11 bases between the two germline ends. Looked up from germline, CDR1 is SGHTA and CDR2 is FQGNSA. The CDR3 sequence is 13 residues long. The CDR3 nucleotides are TGTGCCAGCAGTCTACGAACAACCTACGAGCAGTACTTC. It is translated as CASSLRTTYEQYF.

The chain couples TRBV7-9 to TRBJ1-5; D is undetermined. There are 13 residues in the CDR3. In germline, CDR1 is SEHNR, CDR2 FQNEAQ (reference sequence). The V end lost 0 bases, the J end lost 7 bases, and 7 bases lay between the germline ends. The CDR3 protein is CASSLAGGQPQHF. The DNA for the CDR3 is TGTGCCAGCAGCTTAGCGGGAGGACAGCCCCAGCATTTT.

The CDR3 DNA is TGTGCCAGCAGTTACTGGACGGAGGCTAGCGGGGGTGCCACTACAGATACGCAGTATTTT. Amino acids: CASSYWTEASGGATTDTQYF. The chain is built from TRBV6-2 or TRBV6-3 and TRBJ2-3; 10 bases agree with TRBD2. This CDR3 has 20 amino acids. Germline CDR1 MNHEY, CDR2 SVGEGT. J gave up 3 bases and V 1 base, and 16 bases lay outside the gene matches.

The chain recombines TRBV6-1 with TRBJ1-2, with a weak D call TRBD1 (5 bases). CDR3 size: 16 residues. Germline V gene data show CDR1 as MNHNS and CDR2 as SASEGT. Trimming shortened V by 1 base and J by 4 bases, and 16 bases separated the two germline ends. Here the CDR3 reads CASSEGIRQGRYGYTF. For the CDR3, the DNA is TGTGCCAGCAGTGAAGGGATCCGGCAGGGACGCTATGGCTACACCTTC.

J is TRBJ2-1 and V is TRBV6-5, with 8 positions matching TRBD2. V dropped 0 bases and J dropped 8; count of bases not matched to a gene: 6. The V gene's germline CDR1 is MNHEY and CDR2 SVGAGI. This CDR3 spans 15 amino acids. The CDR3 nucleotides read TGTGCCAGCAGTTACTCGGGGACTAGTAGGCATGAGCAGTTCTTC. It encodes CASSYSGTSRHEQFF.

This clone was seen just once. The CDR3 here is CASSSEAGEQYF. CDR3 DNA sequence: TGTGCCAGCAGCTCCGAAGCGGGCGAGCAGTACTTC. This rearrangement joins TRBV9 to TRBJ2-7; D is possibly TRBD2 (6 bases). Germline CDR1 and CDR2: SGDLS and YYNGEE. Trimming stripped 4 bases from V and 6 bases from J, with 11 bases between. The CDR3 consists of 12 residues.

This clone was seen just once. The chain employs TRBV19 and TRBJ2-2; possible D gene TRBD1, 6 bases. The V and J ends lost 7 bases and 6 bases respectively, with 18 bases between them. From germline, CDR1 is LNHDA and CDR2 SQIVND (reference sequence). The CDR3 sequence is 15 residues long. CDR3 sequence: CASTPRGGAPGELFF. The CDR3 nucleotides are TGTGCCAGTACCCCCAGGGGTGGGGCACCCGGGGAGCTGTTTTTT.

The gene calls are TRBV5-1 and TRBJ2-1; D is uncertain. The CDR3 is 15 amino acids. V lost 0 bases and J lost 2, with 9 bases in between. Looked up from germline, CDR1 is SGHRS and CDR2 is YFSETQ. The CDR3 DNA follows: TGCGCCAGCAGCTTGGGTCGGTTCGCCTACAATGAGCAGTTCTTC. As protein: CASSLGRFAYNEQFF.

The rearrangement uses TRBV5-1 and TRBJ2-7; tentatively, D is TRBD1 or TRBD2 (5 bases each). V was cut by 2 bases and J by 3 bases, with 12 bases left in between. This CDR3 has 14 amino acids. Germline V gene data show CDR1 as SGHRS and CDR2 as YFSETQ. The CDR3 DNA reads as TGCGCCAGCAGCTTCGTCGGGGACGACTACGAGCAGTACTTC. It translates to CASSFVGDDYEQYF.

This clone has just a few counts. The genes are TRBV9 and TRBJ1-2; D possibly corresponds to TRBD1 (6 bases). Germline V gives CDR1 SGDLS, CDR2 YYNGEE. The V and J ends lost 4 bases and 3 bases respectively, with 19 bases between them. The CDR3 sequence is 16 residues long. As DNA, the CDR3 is TGTGCCAGCAGCCCTACAGCAGGGGAGAGGGACTATGGCTACACCTTC. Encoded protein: CASSPTAGERDYGYTF. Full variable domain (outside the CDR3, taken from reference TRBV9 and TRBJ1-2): DSGVTQTPKHLITATGQRVTLRCSPRSGDLSVYWYQQSLDQGLQFLIQYYNGEERAKGNILERFSAQQFPDLHSELNLSSLELGDSALYFCASSPTAGERDYGYTFGSGTRLTVV.

The CDR3 coding sequence is TGCGCCAGCAGCTTGCGGCTAGCGGGGGAATATGAGCAGTTCTTC. It is translated as CASSLRLAGEYEQFF. V and J are TRBV5-1 and TRBJ2-1; 10 bases are a match to TRBD2. In germline, CDR1 is SGHRS, CDR2 YFSETQ. After removal of 1 base from V and 8 bases from J, the junction contained 6 bases not matched to a gene. The CDR3 sequence is 15 residues long. The full variable domain, with the rest looked up from reference TRBV5-1 and TRBJ2-1, is KAGVTQTPRYLIKTRGQQVTLSCSPISGHRSVSWYQQTPGQGLQFLFEYFSETQRNKGNFPGRFSGRQFSNSRSEMNVSTLELGDSALYLCASSLRLAGEYEQFFGPGTRLTVL.

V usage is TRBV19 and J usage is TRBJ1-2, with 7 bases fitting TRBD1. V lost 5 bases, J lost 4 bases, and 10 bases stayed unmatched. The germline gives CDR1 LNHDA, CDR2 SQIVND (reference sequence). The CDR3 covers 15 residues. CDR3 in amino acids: CASSGSGAGGYGYTF. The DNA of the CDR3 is TGTGCCAGTAGTGGCAGCGGGGCAGGGGGCTATGGCTACACCTTC.

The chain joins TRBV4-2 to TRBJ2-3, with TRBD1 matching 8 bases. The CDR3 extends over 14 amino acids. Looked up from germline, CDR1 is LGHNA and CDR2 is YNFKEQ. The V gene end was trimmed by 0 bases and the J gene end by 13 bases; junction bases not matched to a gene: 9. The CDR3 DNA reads TGTGCCAGCAGCCAAGATCCGGGACAGGAAGATGAGTATTTT. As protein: CASSQDPGQEDEYF.